This T cell receptor (beta chain) emerged from a study of human T cells and chemical hapten exposure. The CDR3 loop spans 15 amino acids. V lost 0 bases to trimming and J lost 8 bases, with 17 bases between them. The germline CDR1 and CDR2 sequences are SQVTM and ANQGSEA. Time point indicated: patch test 1, 2 weeks after DPC sensitization. Described treatment: therapeutic diphenylcyclopropenone sensitization with weekly scalp DPC. TCRdb reanalysed the RACE reads using MiXCR and keeps one entry per CDR3 protein. Found here are 100,000 or so distinct CDR3 sequences, around 10% of them singletons; the top ten hold under 4.5%.

V and J are TRBV29-1 and TRBJ2-1; tentatively, D is TRBD1 (5 bases). The clonotype was recovered from a woman in her forties with alopecia areata. Some clones in this sample may be carry-over from other donors' samples. The sequenced sample was whole blood, obtained in connection with sensitization to the hapten diphenylcyclopropenone (DPC). The CDR3 protein is CSVEDLDSLRDEQFF. The CDR3 bases are TGCAGCGTTGAAGATCTAGACAGCCTCCGCGATGAGCAGTTCTTC.